This is a list of T cell receptor beta chains from one sample in a study of blood T cell repertoires in COVID-19. Method: immunoSEQ multiplex PCR; TCRdb's copy keeps in-frame clones and lacks some. The table shows 110,000 to 150,000 clones, with around nine tenths occurring only once. The material sequenced was peripheral blood. The source is a human donor in a cohort sampled during active COVID-19. Each CDR3 is given with its conserved first and last residue. The D gene is left open where the match is weak. Clone size is shown for a subset of rows, as once, few, many or a class of expanded clone.

size | J | V | D | CDR3 | DNA
NA | TRBJ2-7 | TRBV6-1 | NA | CASSDFRAGGYYEQYF | TGTGCCAGCAGTGATTTTAGGGCAGGGGGGTATTACGAGCAGTACTTC
few | TRBJ2-3 | TRBV19 | NA | CASSINGGTDTQYF | TGTGCCAGTAGTATAAACGGGGGCACAGATACGCAGTATTTT
NA | TRBJ2-3 | TRBV18 | TRBD1 | CASSTTGTGGLDTQYF | TGTGCCAGCTCAACCACCGGGACAGGGGGCTTAGATACGCAGTATTTT
NA | TRBJ2-7 | TRBV14 | TRBD2 | CASSRQAGARYEQYF | TGTGCCAGCAGCCGTCAAGCGGGGGCCCGCTACGAGCAGTACTTC
NA | TRBJ2-7 | TRBV4-1 | NA | CASSGQGDEQYF | TGCGCCAGCAGCGGCCAGGGCGATGAGCAGTACTTC
NA | TRBJ2-7 | TRBV7-8 | NA | CASSLRDKGLEQYF | TGTGCCAGCAGCTTAAGGGACAAGGGCCTCGAGCAGTACTTC
NA | TRBJ1-2 | TRBV28 | NA | CASTPPRTSGYTF | TGTGCCAGCACCCCCCCGAGGACTTCTGGCTACACCTTC
NA | TRBJ1-5 | TRBV7-2 | NA | CASSLVPTDSSNQPQHF | TGTGCCAGCAGCTTAGTCCCCACAGATAGTAGCAATCAGCCCCAGCATTTT
NA | TRBJ2-1 | TRBV25-1 | TRBD2 | CASNLAGPVGEQFF | TGTGCCAGTAATTTAGCGGGCCCCGTTGGGGAGCAGTTCTTC
NA | TRBJ1-4 | TRBV6-5 | TRBD1 | CASMDRGGANEKLFF | TGTGCCAGCATGGACAGGGGAGGGGCTAATGAAAAACTGTTTTTT
NA | TRBJ2-7 | TRBV27 | TRBD2 | CASSSFGFAGDEQYF | TGTGCCAGCAGCAGCTTTGGGTTTGCGGGAGACGAGCAGTACTTC
NA | TRBJ2-1 | TRBV6-5 | NA | CASSLGLRGEQFF | TGTGCCAGCAGTCTGGGACTTAGGGGTGAGCAGTTCTTC
NA | TRBJ2-7 | TRBV6-1 | TRBD2 | CASTTAGGGYEQYF | TGTGCCAGCACCACAGCGGGAGGGGGGTACGAGCAGTACTTC
once | TRBJ2-3 | TRBV25-1 | NA | CASTSGSSHTQYF | TGTGCCAGCACCTCAGGTTCTAGCCATACGCAGTATTTT
NA | TRBJ2-3 | TRBV30 | NA | CAWSEAGAPWQYF | TGTGCCTGGAGTGAGGCGGGGGCCCCTTGGCAGTATTTT
NA | TRBJ2-1 | TRBV3-1/TRBV3-2 | NA | CASSGQEGAYNEQFF | TGTGCCAGCAGCGGACAGGAGGGGGCCTACAATGAGCAGTTCTTC
NA | TRBJ1-1 | TRBV5-4 | TRBD1 | CASSPGTGLSTEAFF | TGTGCCAGCAGCCCCGGGACAGGGCTAAGTACTGAAGCTTTCTTT
NA | TRBJ1-1 | TRBV30 | TRBD1 | CAWSRTGYRGAFF | TGTGCCTGGAGCCGGACAGGCTACAGGGGCGCTTTCTTT
NA | TRBJ1-4 | TRBV4-2 | NA | CASSQDLGGNEKLFF | TGTGCCAGCAGCCAAGACCTGGGAGGTAATGAAAAACTGTTTTTT
NA | TRBJ2-5 | TRBV7-6 | TRBD1 | CASSPWTGGQETQYF | TGTGCCAGCAGCCCATGGACAGGGGGGCAAGAGACCCAGTACTTC
NA | TRBJ2-7 | TRBV20-1 | NA | CSVKPSYEQYF | TGCAGTGTCAAGCCTTCCTACGAGCAGTACTTC
NA | TRBJ1-2 | TRBV6-4 | NA | CASSVRGPENYGYTF | TGTGCCAGCAGTGTACGGGGTCCTGAGAACTATGGCTACACCTTC
NA | TRBJ2-3 | TRBV3-1/TRBV3-2 | TRBD2 | CASSQEEREYWGTDTQYF | TGTGCCAGCAGCCAAGAGGAGCGGGAGTATTGGGGCACAGATACGCAGTATTTT
NA | TRBJ1-4 | TRBV28 | NA | CASSTMRGGLTGEKLFF | TGTGCCAGCAGTACGATGAGGGGGGGCCTAACGGGTGAAAAACTGTTTTTT
NA | TRBJ1-1 | TRBV28 | TRBD1 | CASSLFSGTGQRTAFF | TGTGCCAGCAGTTTATTTTCCGGGACAGGGCAAAGAACAGCTTTCTTT
NA | TRBJ2-7 | TRBV28 | NA | CASSLFGGPSDSYEQYF | TGTGCCAGCAGTTTATTCGGCGGGCCTTCCGACTCCTACGAGCAGTACTTC
once | TRBJ2-1 | TRBV5-1 | TRBD2 | CASSSAGGPYNEQFF | TGCGCCAGCAGCTCAGCGGGGGGCCCCTACAATGAGCAGTTCTTC
NA | TRBJ2-7 | TRBV2 | TRBD2 | CASRLAGTSVYEQYF | TGTGCCAGCAGACTTGCCGGGACTAGCGTTTACGAGCAGTACTTC
NA | TRBJ1-1 | TRBV18 | NA | CASSRGYPNTEAFF | TGTGCCAGCTCTCGAGGTTACCCCAACACTGAAGCTTTCTTT
NA | TRBJ2-5 | TRBV15 | NA | CATSRAGEGGETQYF | TGTGCCACCAGCAGAGCCGGGGAGGGGGGAGAGACCCAGTACTTC
NA | TRBJ1-1 | TRBV5-6 | NA | CASSFAQPGQLANTEAFF | TGTGCCAGCAGCTTCGCCCAACCGGGACAATTGGCGAACACTGAAGCTTTCTTT
NA | TRBJ1-5 | TRBV11-2 | NA | CASSLTDSNQPQHF | TGTGCCAGCAGCTTAACAGATAGCAATCAGCCCCAGCATTTT
NA | TRBJ2-1 | TRBV28 | TRBD2 | CASSGAVAGANEQFF | TGTGCCAGCAGTGGAGCGGTAGCGGGGGCAAATGAGCAGTTCTTC
few | TRBJ1-1 | TRBV12-3/TRBV12-4 | NA | CASSQLGTEAFF | TGTGCCAGCAGCCAACTCGGGACTGAAGCTTTCTTT
NA | TRBJ1-1 | TRBV28 | NA | CASSPTPGVLNTEAFF | TGTGCCAGCAGTCCTACTCCGGGAGTTCTGAACACTGAAGCTTTCTTT
NA | TRBJ2-4 | TRBV4-2 | TRBD2 | CASSQVLAGNNIQYF | TGTGCCAGCAGCCAAGTTCTAGCGGGGAATAACATTCAGTACTTC
NA | TRBJ1-2 | TRBV5-1 | TRBD1 | CASSYRDRRGGYTF | TGCGCCAGCAGCTATCGGGACAGGCGGGGTGGCTACACCTTC
NA | TRBJ2-1 | TRBV7-2 | TRBD1 | CASSLGGQGIYNEQFF | TGTGCCAGCAGCTTAGGTGGACAGGGAATATACAATGAGCAGTTCTTC
NA | TRBJ1-2 | TRBV5-6 | TRBD1 | CASSSTGVNYGYTF | TGTGCCAGCAGCTCCACAGGGGTTAACTATGGCTACACCTTC